This T cell receptor beta chain was found in a study of technical replicates of blood from a few donors. Germline CDR1 MNHEY, CDR2 SMNVEV (reference sequence). This CDR3 is built from 17 residues. With V trimmed by 7 bases and J by 7 bases, 19 bases remained unmatched. This table comes from immunoSEQ multiplex PCR, and its TCRdb copy is limited to in-frame clones, with some not included. Counted here are nearly 80,000 clones, 96% occurring once; the ten biggest clones make up under 0.35%. The sequencing input was T cells isolated from PBMCs. The V call is TRBV27, the J call TRBJ2-1; 7 bases fit TRBD2. The origin of this receptor is a human donor in good health. The CDR3 DNA is TGTGCCAGCACCCTAAGTTGGACTAGTTTTTTGAAGAATGAGCAGTTCTTC. Translated, it gives CASTLSWTSFLKNEQFF.